This T cell receptor (beta chain) comes out of a study of CD8+CD57+ T cells in acquired aplastic anemia. Study details: Quantities of DNA derived from sorted CD4+ and CD8+ cells averaged around 3.2 ug.

Whoever was chosen for sequencing had shown CD8+CD57+ cell expansion by flow cytometry. The template used for profiling TCR beta VDJ and CDR3 was genomic DNA. Via MiXCR, TCRdb re-called the reads, giving one row per CDR3 protein. The data hold about 160,000 distinct CDR3 sequences, with roughly 48% observed a single time. The sample was sorted CD4+, CD8+, or CD8+CD57+ T cells (not recorded which) from PBMCs. This sequence was found in a human donor with aplastic anemia.

The CDR3 DNA is TGTGCCAGTAATTCCGGGACAGGGAATTCACCCCTCCACTTT. Translation: CASNSGTGNSPLHF. This chain connects TRBV19 to TRBJ1-6, with TRBD1 matching over 9 bases. The germline V gene has CDR1 LNHDA and CDR2 SQIVND (reference sequence). Trimming cost V 7 bases and J 7 bases; bases outside gene matches: 5. The CDR3 extends over 14 amino acids.